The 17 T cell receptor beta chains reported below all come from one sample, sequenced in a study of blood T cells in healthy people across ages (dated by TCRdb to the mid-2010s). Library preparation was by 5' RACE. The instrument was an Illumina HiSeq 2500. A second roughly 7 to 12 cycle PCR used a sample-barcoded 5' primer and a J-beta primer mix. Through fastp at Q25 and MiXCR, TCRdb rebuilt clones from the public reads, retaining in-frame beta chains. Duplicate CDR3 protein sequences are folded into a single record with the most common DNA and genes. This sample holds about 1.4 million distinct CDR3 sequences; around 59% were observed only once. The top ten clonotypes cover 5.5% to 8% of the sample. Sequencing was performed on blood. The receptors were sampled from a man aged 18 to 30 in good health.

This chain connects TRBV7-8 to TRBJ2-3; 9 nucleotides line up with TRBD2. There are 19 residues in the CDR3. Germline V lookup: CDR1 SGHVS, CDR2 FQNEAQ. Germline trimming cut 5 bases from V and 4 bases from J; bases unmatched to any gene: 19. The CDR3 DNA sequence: TGTGCCAGCAGCCCATCCTCCCCAAAGGCGGGAGGGCCCCCAGATACGCAGTATTTT. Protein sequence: CASSPSSPKAGGPPDTQYF.

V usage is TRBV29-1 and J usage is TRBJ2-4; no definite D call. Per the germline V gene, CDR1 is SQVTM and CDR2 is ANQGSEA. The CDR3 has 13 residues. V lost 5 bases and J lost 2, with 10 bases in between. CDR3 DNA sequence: TGCAGCGTTTCCTCACCAACCAAAAACATTCAGTACTTC. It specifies CSVSSPTKNIQYF.

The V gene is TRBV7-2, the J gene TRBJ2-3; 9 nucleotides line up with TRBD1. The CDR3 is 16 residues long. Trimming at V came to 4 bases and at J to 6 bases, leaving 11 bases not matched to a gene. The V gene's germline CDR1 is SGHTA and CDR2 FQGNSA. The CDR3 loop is CASSYWGTGLSDTQYF. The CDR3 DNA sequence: TGTGCCAGCAGCTACTGGGGGACAGGGCTTTCGGATACGCAGTATTTT.

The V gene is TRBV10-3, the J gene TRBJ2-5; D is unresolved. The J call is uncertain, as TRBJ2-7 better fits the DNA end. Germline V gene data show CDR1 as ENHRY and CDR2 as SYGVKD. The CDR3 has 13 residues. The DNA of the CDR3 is TGTGCCATCAGTGAAGGGCCGGGCTACGAGCAGTACTTC. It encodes CAISEGPGYEQYF.

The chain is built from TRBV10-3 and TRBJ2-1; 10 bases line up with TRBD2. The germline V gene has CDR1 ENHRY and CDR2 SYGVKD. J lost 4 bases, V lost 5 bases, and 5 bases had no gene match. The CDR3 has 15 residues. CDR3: CAISRLAGEYNEQFF. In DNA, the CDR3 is TGTGCCATCAGTAGGCTAGCGGGGGAGTACAATGAGCAGTTCTTC.

The CDR3 sequence is CASIGGREQFF. CDR3 nucleotide sequence: TGCGCCAGCATAGGGGGCCGTGAGCAGTTCTTC. The rearrangement uses TRBV10-2 and TRBJ2-1, with TRBD1 matching 7 bases. Germline CDR1 is WSHSY and CDR2 is SAAADI. The V gene end was trimmed by 7 bases and the J gene end by 9 bases; junction bases not matched to a gene: 3. This CDR3 has 11 amino acids.

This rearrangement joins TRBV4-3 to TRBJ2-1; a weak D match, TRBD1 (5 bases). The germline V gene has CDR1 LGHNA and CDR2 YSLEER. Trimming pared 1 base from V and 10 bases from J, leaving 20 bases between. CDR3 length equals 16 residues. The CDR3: CASSQGLGVPTYEQFF. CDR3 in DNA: TGCGCCAGCAGCCAAGGATTAGGGGTGCCAACCTACGAGCAGTTCTTC.

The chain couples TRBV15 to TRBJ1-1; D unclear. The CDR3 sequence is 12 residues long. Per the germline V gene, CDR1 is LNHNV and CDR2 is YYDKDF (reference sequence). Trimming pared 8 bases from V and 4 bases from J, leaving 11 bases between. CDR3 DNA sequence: TGTGCCACCGCCCTTTGGGGCACTGAAGCTTTCTTT. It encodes CATALWGTEAFF.

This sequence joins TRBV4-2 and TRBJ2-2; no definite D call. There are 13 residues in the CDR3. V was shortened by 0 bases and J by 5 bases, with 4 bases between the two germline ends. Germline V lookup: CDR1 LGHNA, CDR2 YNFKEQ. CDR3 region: CASSQDATGELFF. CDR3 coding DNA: TGTGCCAGCAGCCAAGATGCGACCGGGGAGCTGTTTTTT.

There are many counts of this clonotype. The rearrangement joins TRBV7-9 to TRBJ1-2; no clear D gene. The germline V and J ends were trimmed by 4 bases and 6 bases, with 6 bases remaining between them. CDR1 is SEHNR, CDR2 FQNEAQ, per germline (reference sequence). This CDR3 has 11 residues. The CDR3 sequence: CASSSPHGYTF. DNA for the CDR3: TGTGCCAGCAGCTCCCCGCATGGCTACACCTTC.

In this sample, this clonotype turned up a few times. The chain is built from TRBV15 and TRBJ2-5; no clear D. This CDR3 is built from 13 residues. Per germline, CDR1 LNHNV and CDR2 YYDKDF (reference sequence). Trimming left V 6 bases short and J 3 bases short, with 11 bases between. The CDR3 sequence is CATRTRTKETQYF. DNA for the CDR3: TGTGCCACCAGAACCCGCACGAAAGAGACCCAGTACTTC.

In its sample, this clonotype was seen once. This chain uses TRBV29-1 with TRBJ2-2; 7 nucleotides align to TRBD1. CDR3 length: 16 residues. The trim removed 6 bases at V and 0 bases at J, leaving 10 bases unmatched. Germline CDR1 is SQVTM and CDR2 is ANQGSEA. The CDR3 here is CSVHRGPFSNTGELFF. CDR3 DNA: TGCAGCGTACACAGGGGTCCCTTCTCGAACACCGGGGAGCTGTTTTTT.

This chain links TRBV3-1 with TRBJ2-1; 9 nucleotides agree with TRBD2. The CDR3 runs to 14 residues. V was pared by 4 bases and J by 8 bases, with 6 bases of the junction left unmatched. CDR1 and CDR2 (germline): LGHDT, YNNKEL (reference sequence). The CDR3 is CASSPRTSAHEQFF. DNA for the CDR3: TGTGCCAGCAGCCCTCGGACTAGCGCCCATGAGCAGTTCTTC.

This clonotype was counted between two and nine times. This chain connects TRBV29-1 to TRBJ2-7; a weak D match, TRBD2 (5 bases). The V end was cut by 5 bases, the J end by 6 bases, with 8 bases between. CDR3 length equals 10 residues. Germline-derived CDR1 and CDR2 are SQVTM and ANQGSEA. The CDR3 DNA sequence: TGCAGCGTTTGGGCGGGCGAGCAGTACTTC. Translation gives CSVWAGEQYF.

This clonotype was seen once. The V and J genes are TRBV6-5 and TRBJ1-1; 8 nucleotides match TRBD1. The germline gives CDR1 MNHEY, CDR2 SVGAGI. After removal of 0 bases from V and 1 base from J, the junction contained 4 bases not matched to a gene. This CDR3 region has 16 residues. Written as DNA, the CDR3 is TGTGCCAGCAGTTACTCGATGGGACAGGAGAACACTGAAGCTTTCTTT. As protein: CASSYSMGQENTEAFF.

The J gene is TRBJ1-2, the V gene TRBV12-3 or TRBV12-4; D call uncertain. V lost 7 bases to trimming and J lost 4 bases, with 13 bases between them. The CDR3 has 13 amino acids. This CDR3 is CASTTQPAYGYTF. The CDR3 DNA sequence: TGTGCCAGCACGACCCAGCCAGCCTATGGCTACACCTTC.

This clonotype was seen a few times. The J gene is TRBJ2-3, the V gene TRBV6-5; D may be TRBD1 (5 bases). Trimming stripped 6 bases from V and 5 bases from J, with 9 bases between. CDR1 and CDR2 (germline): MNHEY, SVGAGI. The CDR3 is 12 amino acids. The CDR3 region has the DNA TGTGCCAGCAGCCCAGGGCAAGATACGCAGTATTTT. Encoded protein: CASSPGQDTQYF.